Detailed here is one TCR beta chain. The CDR3 length is 14 residues. Trimming removed 6 bases at V and 5 bases at J, with 16 bases between. Germline CDR1 SGHTA, CDR2 FQGNSA. The data were taken from a study of control samples from healthy donors and cancer patients. Sequenced by immunoSEQ multiplex PCR; TCRdb stores in-frame clones only, minus some. The sample shows approximately 140,000 clones, less than 95% of them seen only once. This sequence originates from a man between 18 and 35 years old in good health. Sequenced input: blood. The chain joins TRBV7-2 to TRBJ1-1; maybe TRBD1 (5 bases). The DNA of the CDR3 is TGTGCCAGCAGTTTGAGGGGCTTCGAAACTGAAGCTTTCTTT. It translates to CASSLRGFETEAFF.